These 24 T cell receptor beta chains originate from one sample sequenced in a study of T cell changes during pregnancy in multiple sclerosis. Some clones are missing from TCRdb's copy, which holds only in-frame ones; the method was immunoSEQ multiplex PCR. The table lists roughly 40,000 clones, roughly nine tenths of them singletons, with 10% to 15% in the top ten. The source material was CD8+ T cells from peripheral blood mononuclear cells, sampled in the first trimester of pregnancy. Receptor source: a female donor with multiple sclerosis, enrolled in a pregnancy study.

This clone was picked up one time. The chain has TRBV7-2 and TRBJ1-6; D remains ambiguous. The V gene's germline CDR1 is SGHTA and CDR2 FQGNSA. The CDR3 totals 13 residues. V lost 1 base, J lost 13 bases, and 11 bases lay in between. DNA for the CDR3: TGTGCCAGCAGCTTAGTGAGCCCGTCGCCCCTCCACTTT. It yields the protein CASSLVSPSPLHF.

V usage is TRBV11-2 and J usage is TRBJ2-1; tentative D call: TRBD2 (6 bases). CDR3 length equals 14 residues. Trimming removed 1 base from V and 2 bases from J, with 6 bases in between. From germline, CDR1 is SGHAT and CDR2 FQNNGV. The CDR3 bases are TGTGCCAGCAGCTTAGCGGGGGCCTACAATGAGCAGTTCTTC. This encodes CASSLAGAYNEQFF.

V is TRBV13 and J is TRBJ2-4; 10 nucleotides line up with TRBD1. Looked up from germline, CDR1 is PRHDT and CDR2 is FYEKMQ (reference sequence). The CDR3 runs 17 residues. J gave up 1 base and V 3 bases, and 6 bases lay outside the gene matches. CDR3 sequence reads: CASSLTGGGWAKNIQYF. The CDR3 nucleotides read TGTGCCAGCAGCTTGACAGGGGGCGGATGGGCCAAAAACATTCAGTACTTC.

The chain couples TRBV2 to TRBJ1-3, with a tentative D call TRBD1 (6 bases). Germline V gene sequence: CDR1 SNHLY, CDR2 FYNNEI. Trimming removed 5 bases from V and 2 bases from J, with 13 bases in between. The length of the CDR3 is 15 residues. The CDR3 here is CASSPRGGAGNTIYF. CDR3 sequence (DNA): TGTGCCAGCAGTCCTCGGGGGGGCGCTGGAAACACCATATATTTT.

The CDR3 sequence is CASSSRQALSTEAFF. As DNA, the CDR3 is TGTGCCAGCAGTTCCCGACAGGCCCTATCGACTGAAGCTTTCTTT. The rearrangement uses TRBV27 and TRBJ1-1, with D possibly matching TRBD1 (6 bases). V lost 4 bases to trimming and J lost 5 bases, with 17 bases between them. The CDR3 sequence is 15 residues long. CDR1 is MNHEY and CDR2 is SMNVEV in the germline V gene (reference sequence).

The V gene is TRBV27, the J gene TRBJ2-5, with D hard to call. The CDR3 has 15 residues. CDR1 and CDR2 (germline): MNHEY, SMNVEV (reference sequence). Trimming stripped 3 bases from V and 5 bases from J, with 16 bases between. The CDR3 sequence is CASSFRPGGAETQYF. The DNA of the CDR3 is TGTGCCAGCAGTTTCCGCCCCGGTGGAGCGGAGACCCAGTACTTC.

In DNA, the CDR3 is TGTGCCTGGAGCACAGGGGACTATCAGCCCCAGCATTTT. Its translation is CAWSTGDYQPQHF. This chain joins TRBV30 and TRBJ1-5; 7 nucleotides agree with TRBD1. The CDR3 is 13 amino acids. The ends lost 3 bases at V and 5 bases at J; junction bases unmatched: 4. Germline loops: CDR1 GTSNPN, CDR2 SVGIG (reference sequence).

The gene calls are TRBV27 and TRBJ1-2, with D maybe TRBD1 (5 bases). V was pared by 4 bases and J by 5 bases, with 17 bases between. Germline V gene lookup returns CDR1 MNHEY and CDR2 SMNVEV (reference sequence). The CDR3 loop spans 15 amino acids. CDR3 DNA: TGTGCCAGCAGTTGGGGCCAGGCGAACCTATATGGCTACACCTTC. Amino acid sequence: CASSWGQANLYGYTF.

V usage is TRBV27 and J usage is TRBJ2-1; tentative D call: TRBD1 (5 bases). The CDR3 runs 13 residues. CDR1 and CDR2 from the germline V gene are MNHEY and SMNVEV (reference sequence). The V and J ends lost 2 bases and 3 bases respectively, with 5 bases between them. The CDR3 here is CASSLDSYNEQFF. The CDR3 region has the DNA TGTGCCAGCAGTTTAGACAGCTACAATGAGCAGTTCTTC.

V is TRBV30 and J is TRBJ2-1, with 14 bases aligning to TRBD2. Germline V gene sequence: CDR1 GTSNPN, CDR2 SVGIG (reference sequence). The CDR3 is 14 residues long. V shed 2 bases and J 8 bases; nucleotides not matched to a gene: 2. CDR3 sequence: CAWSLGLAGDEQFF. In DNA form, the CDR3 reads TGTGCCTGGAGTCTGGGACTAGCGGGGGATGAGCAGTTCTTC. The variable domain in full, with the rest retrieved from reference TRBV30 and TRBJ2-1, is SQTIHQWPATLVQPVGSPLSLECTVEGTSNPNLYWYRQAAGRGLQLLFYSVGIGQISSEVPQNLSASRPQDRQFILSSKKLLLSDSGFYLCAWSLGLAGDEQFFGPGTRLTVL.

The V gene is TRBV9, the J gene TRBJ1-2; no clear D gene. CDR3 length: 16 amino acids. CDR1 and CDR2 (germline): SGDLS, YYNGEE. The V gene lost 4 bases and the J gene lost 3 bases, with 19 bases spanning the gap. The CDR3 DNA sequence: TGTGCCAGCAGCCCTCAGCAGGTGCAGGTGCACTATGGCTACACCTTC. It translates to CASSPQQVQVHYGYTF.

The chain uses TRBV5-1 and TRBJ1-1; D is unresolved. V was trimmed by 1 base and J by 4 bases, leaving 11 bases between them. The CDR3 consists of 14 residues. CDR1 is SGHRS, CDR2 YFSETQ, per germline. CDR3 in amino acids: CASSLFGEGTEAFF. CDR3 nucleotide sequence: TGCGCCAGCAGCTTGTTCGGGGAGGGCACTGAAGCTTTCTTT.

This clone was counted a single time. The chain has TRBV25-1 and TRBJ2-2, with TRBD1 identical over 8 bases. With V trimmed by 1 base and J by 6 bases, 13 bases remained unmatched. CDR1 and CDR2 (germline): MGHDK, SYGVNS. This CDR3 is 18 amino acids long. DNA of the CDR3: TGTGCCAGCAGTGAATTGTTGATTGGGACAGGATCCTCCGGGGAGCTGTTTTTT. Translating it yields CASSELLIGTGSSGELFF. Full variable domain (missing parts from reference TRBV25-1 and TRBJ2-2): EADIYQTPRYLVIGTGKKITLECSQTMGHDKMYWYQQDPGMELHLIHYSYGVNSTEKGDLSSESTVSRIRTEHFPLTLESARPSHTSQYLCASSELLIGTGSSGELFFGEGSRLTVL.

This clone occurred a few times. V usage is TRBV5-1 and J usage is TRBJ1-2; 7 bases line up with TRBD1. Germline CDR1 is SGHRS and CDR2 is YFSETQ. V lost 1 base to trimming and J lost 0 bases; unmatched junction nucleotides: 6. This CDR3 has 16 amino acids. The CDR3 nucleotides are TGCGCCAGCAGCTTGTTAGGACAGGCCACTAACTATGGCTACACCTTC. As protein: CASSLLGQATNYGYTF.

V usage is TRBV9 and J usage is TRBJ2-2, with D unresolved. This CDR3 has 14 residues. Between the trimmed V and J ends, which lost 2 bases and 0 bases, there was a span of 5 bases. CDR1 and CDR2 (germline): SGDLS, YYNGEE. The DNA of the CDR3 is TGTGCCAGCAGCGTTGGAGCGAACACCGGGGAGCTGTTTTTT. This codes for CASSVGANTGELFF.

This clone was counted only a few times. An end of the junction does not agree with germline; a read error may underlie this. V is TRBV29-1 and J is TRBJ1-3, with D unresolved. The V gene's germline CDR1 is SQVTM and CDR2 ANQGSEA. The CDR3 runs to 15 residues. The CDR3 DNA follows: TGCAGCGCTGAAAACGGGAAGGGATCTGGAAACACCATATATTTT. Its protein product is CSAENGKGSGNTIYF.

V and J are TRBV5-6 and TRBJ2-7; 11 bases line up with TRBD1. CDR3 length: 14 residues. V trimming: 3 bases; J trimming: 3 bases; junction bases outside the gene matches: 2. Germline CDR1 is SGHDT and CDR2 is YYEEEE. The CDR3 sequence is CASSSGTGGYEQYF. DNA of the CDR3: TGTGCCAGCAGCTCTGGGACAGGGGGCTACGAGCAGTACTTC.

The V and J genes are TRBV5-8 and TRBJ1-5; no clear D. This CDR3 spans 14 amino acids. Germline CDR1 is SGHTS and CDR2 is YDEGEE. Deletions cut 4 bases from V and 3 bases from J, with 11 bases between. The CDR3 DNA sequence: TGTGCCAGCAGCCAACGGAGCTCCAATCAGCCCCAGCATTTT. It encodes CASSQRSSNQPQHF.

The V call is TRBV19, the J call TRBJ2-1; D possibly corresponds to TRBD1 (5 bases). The CDR3 length is 12 residues. V was clipped by 7 bases and J by 7 bases, with 11 bases between them. The germline CDR1 and CDR2 sequences are LNHDA and SQIVND (reference sequence). In DNA, the CDR3 is TGTGCCAGTACCGACCCAGGGAATGAGCAGTTCTTC. Protein product: CASTDPGNEQFF.

The chain links TRBV13 to TRBJ2-7; 8 nucleotides align to TRBD1. The germline CDR1 and CDR2 sequences are PRHDT and FYEKMQ (reference sequence). This CDR3 is 16 amino acids long. V was clipped by 6 bases and J by 3 bases; unmatched bases: 13. The CDR3: CASSYSPGQAFYEQYF. The CDR3 coding sequence is TGTGCCAGCAGTTATTCTCCGGGACAGGCTTTCTACGAGCAGTACTTC.

CDR3 nucleotides: TGTGCCAGCAGCCCGGCAGATGACTGGTCGCCCCAGCATTTT. It codes for CASSPADDWSPQHF. This chain joins TRBV7-2 and TRBJ1-5, with D unclear. Looked up from germline, CDR1 is SGHTA and CDR2 is FQGNSA. There are 14 residues in the CDR3. Trimming took off 5 bases at V and 9 bases at J, with 17 bases between the two ends.

Only one count was recorded for this clone. The chain has TRBV27 and TRBJ2-7; 9 positions match TRBD1. Unmatched junction bases numbered 5, after V lost 1 base and J lost 1 base. This CDR3 region has 16 residues. Germline CDR1 MNHEY, CDR2 SMNVEV (reference sequence). CDR3 DNA sequence: TGTGCCAGCAGTTTATACGGGACAGGGCCGTCCTACGAGCAGTACTTC. The encoded protein is CASSLYGTGPSYEQYF.

V gene TRBV19 combines with J gene TRBJ2-1; D ambiguous. Trimming left V 8 bases short and J 0 bases short, with 14 bases between. In germline, CDR1 is LNHDA, CDR2 SQIVND (reference sequence). CDR3 length: 15 amino acids. CDR3 nucleotides: TGTGCCAGTTCTTGGGCCGTAAACTCCTACAATGAGCAGTTCTTC. Protein: CASSWAVNSYNEQFF.

The chain uses TRBV27 and TRBJ1-6; 9 bases map to TRBD1. With 6 bases clipped from V and 9 bases from J, the junction kept 6 bases outside the gene matches. This CDR3 is built from 14 residues. Germline V gives CDR1 MNHEY, CDR2 SMNVEV (reference sequence). The CDR3 DNA reads TGTGCCAGCAGGGCCGGGACAGGGTTTTCACCCCTCCACTTT. Translating gives CASRAGTGFSPLHF.